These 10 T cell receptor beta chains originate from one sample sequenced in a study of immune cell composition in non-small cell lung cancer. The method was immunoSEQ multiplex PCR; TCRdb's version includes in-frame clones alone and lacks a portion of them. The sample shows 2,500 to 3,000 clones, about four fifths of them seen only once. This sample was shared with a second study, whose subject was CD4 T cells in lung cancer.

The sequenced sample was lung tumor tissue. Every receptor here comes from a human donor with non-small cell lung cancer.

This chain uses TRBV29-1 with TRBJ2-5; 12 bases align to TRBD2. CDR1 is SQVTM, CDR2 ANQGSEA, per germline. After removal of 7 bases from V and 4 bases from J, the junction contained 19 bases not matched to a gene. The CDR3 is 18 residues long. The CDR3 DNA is TGCAGCGGAAGAGGGGGTCCAACTAGCGGGGGGCCCGGAGAGACCCAGTACTTC. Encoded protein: CSGRGGPTSGGPGETQYF. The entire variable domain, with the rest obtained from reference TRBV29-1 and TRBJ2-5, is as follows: SAVISQKPSRDICQRGTSLTIQCQVDSQVTMMFWYRQQPGQSLTLIATANQGSEATYESGFVIDKFPISRPNLTFSTLTVSNMSPEDSSIYLCSGRGGPTSGGPGETQYFGPGTRLLVL.

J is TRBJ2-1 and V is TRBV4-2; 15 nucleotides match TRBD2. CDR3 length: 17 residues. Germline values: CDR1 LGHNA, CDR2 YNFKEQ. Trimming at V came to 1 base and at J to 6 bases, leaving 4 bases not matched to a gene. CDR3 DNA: TGTGCCAGCAGCCAAGTGGGGACTAGCGGGGGGCGCAATGAGCAGTTCTTC. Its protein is CASSQVGTSGGRNEQFF.

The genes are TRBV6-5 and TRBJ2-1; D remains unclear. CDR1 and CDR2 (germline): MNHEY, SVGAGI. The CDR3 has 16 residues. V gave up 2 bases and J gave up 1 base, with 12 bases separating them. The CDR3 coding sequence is TGTGCCAGCAGTTACCGTTCTAGTGGGTCCTACAATGAGCAGTTCTTC. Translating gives CASSYRSSGSYNEQFF.

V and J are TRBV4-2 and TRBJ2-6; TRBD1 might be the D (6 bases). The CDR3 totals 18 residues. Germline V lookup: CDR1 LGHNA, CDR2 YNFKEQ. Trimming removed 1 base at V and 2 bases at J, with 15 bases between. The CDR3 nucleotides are TGTGCCAGCAGCCAAGTGGTACAGGGAGTTGCTGGGGCCAACGTCCTGACTTTC. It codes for CASSQVVQGVAGANVLTF.

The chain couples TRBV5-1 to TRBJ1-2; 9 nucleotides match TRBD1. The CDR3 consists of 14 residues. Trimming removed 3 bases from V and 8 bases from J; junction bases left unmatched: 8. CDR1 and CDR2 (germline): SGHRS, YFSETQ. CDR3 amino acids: CASSYEGQGRGYTF. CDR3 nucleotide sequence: TGCGCCAGCAGCTACGAGGGACAGGGTCGCGGCTACACCTTC.

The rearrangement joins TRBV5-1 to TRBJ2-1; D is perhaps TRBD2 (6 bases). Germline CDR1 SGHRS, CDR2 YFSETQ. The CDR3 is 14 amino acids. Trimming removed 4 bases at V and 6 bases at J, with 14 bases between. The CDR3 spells CASSQGAGRNEQFF. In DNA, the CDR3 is TGCGCCAGCAGCCAGGGAGCGGGCCGCAATGAGCAGTTCTTC.

The CDR3 DNA follows: TGTGCCAGCAGCACGGAAGGGACAGGCGAAAAACTGTTTTTT. The encoded protein is CASSTEGTGEKLFF. This sequence joins TRBV5-4 and TRBJ1-4; 8 bases are a match to TRBD1. The CDR3 loop spans 14 amino acids. Germline V gives CDR1 SGHNT, CDR2 YYREEE (reference sequence). Trimming removed 4 bases from V and 8 bases from J; junction bases left unmatched: 7.

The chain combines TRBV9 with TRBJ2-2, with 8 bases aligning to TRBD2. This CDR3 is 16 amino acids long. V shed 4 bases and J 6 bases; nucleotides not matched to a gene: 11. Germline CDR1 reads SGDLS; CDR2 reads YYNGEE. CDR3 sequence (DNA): TGTGCCAGCAGCAGTATCGGGACTAGAGTTCCCGGGGAGCTGTTTTTT. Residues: CASSSIGTRVPGELFF.

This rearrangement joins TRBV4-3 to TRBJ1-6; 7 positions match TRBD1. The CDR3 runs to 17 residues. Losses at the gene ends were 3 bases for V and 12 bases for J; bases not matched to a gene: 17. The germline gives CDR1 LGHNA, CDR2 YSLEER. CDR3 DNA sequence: TGCGCCAGCAGCCAGGGGGCTGTGAACAGGGGATTGGAACCCCTCCACTTT. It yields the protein CASSQGAVNRGLEPLHF.

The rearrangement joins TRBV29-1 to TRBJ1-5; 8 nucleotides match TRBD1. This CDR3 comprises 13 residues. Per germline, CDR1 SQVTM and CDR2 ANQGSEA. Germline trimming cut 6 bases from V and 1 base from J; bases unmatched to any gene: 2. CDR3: CSVRTGSNQPQHF. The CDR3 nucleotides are TGCAGCGTCCGGACAGGGAGCAATCAGCCCCAGCATTTT. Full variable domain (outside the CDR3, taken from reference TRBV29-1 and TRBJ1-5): SAVISQKPSRDICQRGTSLTIQCQVDSQVTMMFWYRQQPGQSLTLIATANQGSEATYESGFVIDKFPISRPNLTFSTLTVSNMSPEDSSIYLCSVRTGSNQPQHFGDGTRLSIL.